The 22 T cell receptor beta chains below all came from one sample that was sequenced in a study of blood T cell repertoires in COVID-19. Only in-frame clones appear in the TCRdb table, and some are missing; sequencing was by immunoSEQ multiplex PCR. This repertoire shows under 25,000 clones, 88% found once; its top ten account for approximately 3.2%. The sequenced material came from peripheral blood. All receptors derive from a human donor in a cohort sampled during active COVID-19.

The rearrangement joins TRBV28 to TRBJ2-4; 8 positions agree with TRBD1. The CDR3 is 16 amino acids. The ends lost 6 bases at V and 2 bases at J; junction bases unmatched: 9. Germline loops: CDR1 MDHEN, CDR2 SYDVKM. The CDR3 DNA sequence: TGTGCCAGCAGGGCCGCTGGACAGGGCACCAAAAACATTCAGTACTTC. Protein product: CASRAAGQGTKNIQYF.

The chain combines TRBV27 with TRBJ2-1, with 9 bases identical to TRBD1. Germline V gene sequence: CDR1 MNHEY, CDR2 SMNVEV (reference sequence). The CDR3 covers 19 residues. The junction had 16 bases not matched to a gene; V was cut back by 3 bases and J by 4 bases. The CDR3 DNA is TGTGCCAGCAGTTTTGGGGGGACAGGGAGGTCCGTGGGGTACAATGAGCAGTTCTTC. Translation gives CASSFGGTGRSVGYNEQFF.

The chain links TRBV19 to TRBJ2-1, with 7 bases aligning to TRBD2. Trimming took 3 bases from V and 0 from J; bases not matched to a gene: 2. This CDR3 comprises 15 residues. Germline CDR1 is LNHDA and CDR2 is SQIVND (reference sequence). The CDR3 reads CASSISGISYNEQFF. CDR3 in DNA: TGTGCCAGTAGTATCAGCGGGATCTCCTACAATGAGCAGTTCTTC.

The V gene is TRBV4-1, the J gene TRBJ1-1; TRBD1 might be the D (5 bases). The CDR3 is 15 residues long. Per the germline V gene, CDR1 is MGHRA and CDR2 is YSYEKL. Trimming shortened V by 3 bases and J by 6 bases, and 17 bases separated the two germline ends. CDR3 residues: CASSHHQGGEPEAFF. The DNA for the CDR3 is TGCGCCAGCAGCCATCACCAGGGAGGAGAGCCTGAAGCTTTCTTT.

This chain uses TRBV3-1 (or the pseudogene TRBV3-2) with TRBJ1-6; D gene ambiguous. CDR1 is LGHDT, CDR2 YNNKEL, per germline (reference sequence). There are 14 residues in the CDR3. V lost 3 bases, J lost 9 bases, and 12 bases lay in between. The chain's CDR3 is CASSQGGLSSPLHF. DNA of the CDR3: TGTGCCAGCAGCCAGGGAGGTCTAAGTTCACCCCTCCACTTT.

The J gene is TRBJ2-7, the V gene TRBV3-1 (or the pseudogene TRBV3-2), with D perhaps TRBD1 (6 bases). V lost 1 base and J 4 bases, leaving 14 bases between the germline ends. CDR1 and CDR2 from the germline V gene are LGHDT and YNNKEL (reference sequence). The CDR3 loop spans 15 amino acids. CDR3 sequence: CASSQGFQGRYEQYF. CDR3 sequence (DNA): TGTGCCAGCAGCCAAGGGTTCCAGGGGCGGTACGAGCAGTACTTC.

This clone was seen once. The chain carries TRBV10-3 and TRBJ2-7; TRBD1 aligns across 7 bases. The CDR3 loop spans 13 amino acids. Germline CDR1 and CDR2: ENHRY and SYGVKD. The V segment lost 5 bases and the J segment 0 bases; nucleotides outside the gene matches: 1. The CDR3 DNA is TGTGCCATCAGTCGGGACAGCTCCTACGAGCAGTACTTC. Its translation: CAISRDSSYEQYF.

This sequence joins TRBV5-4 and TRBJ1-1; 7 bases are shared with TRBD1. CDR1 and CDR2 from the germline V gene are SGHNT and YYREEE (reference sequence). V dropped 4 bases and J dropped 7; count of bases not matched to a gene: 7. CDR3 length: 13 amino acids. CDR3: CASSPDRVGEAFF. CDR3 nucleotides: TGTGCCAGCAGCCCCGACAGGGTGGGTGAAGCTTTCTTT.

This chain uses TRBV7-8 with TRBJ2-7, with TRBD1 as a possible D gene (6 bases). The V gene lost 2 bases and the J gene lost 2 bases, with 13 bases spanning the gap. The CDR3 is 15 amino acids. Per germline, CDR1 SGHVS and CDR2 FQNEAQ. The CDR3 here is CASSLSWGPTYEQYF. CDR3 bases: TGTGCCAGCAGCTTAAGTTGGGGGCCGACCTACGAGCAGTACTTC.

As concerns this clone: A read error is likely, as this CDR3 ends without the conserved phenylalanine or tryptophan. The DNA is left out, because the CDR3 cannot be placed on it with certainty; the CDR3 is given as TCRdb lists it. The genes are TRBV29-1 and TRBJ2-3; whether TRBD1, the table's D call, matches the DNA was not checked. CDR1 is SQVTM and CDR2 is ANQGSEA in the germline V gene. The CDR3 contains 8 residues when both ends are counted. CDR3 amino acids: CSVPQGAV.

CDR3 coding DNA: TGTGCCAGCAGCATTTCGAGACAGGGGTTATCTCATGAGCAGTTCTTC. It specifies CASSISRQGLSHEQFF. V is TRBV7-9 and J is TRBJ2-1, with 8 bases that match TRBD1. Germline V gene data show CDR1 as SEHNR and CDR2 as FQNEAQ (reference sequence). The length of the CDR3 is 16 residues. V lost 5 bases and J lost 8; bases outside the gene matches: 14.

Only one count was recorded for this clone. The J gene is TRBJ2-3, the V gene TRBV6-5, with D perhaps matching TRBD1 (6 bases). This CDR3 comprises 15 residues. Germline-derived CDR1 and CDR2 are MNHEY and SVGAGI. Trimming removed 5 bases from V and 4 bases from J, with 16 bases in between. In DNA, the CDR3 is TGTGCCAGCAGTCCGACCACCGCAGGGGCAGATACGCAGTATTTT. It is translated as CASSPTTAGADTQYF.

The rearrangement uses TRBV11-1 and TRBJ1-1; maybe TRBD1 (6 bases). The V and J ends lost 7 bases and 3 bases respectively, with 12 bases between them. CDR3 length: 13 residues. CDR1 SGHAT and CDR2 FQDESV come from the germline V gene (reference sequence). CDR3 loop: CASTGQLYTEAFF. The CDR3 coding sequence is TGTGCCAGCACAGGACAGCTATACACTGAAGCTTTCTTT.

This clone was counted once. This chain links TRBV25-1 with TRBJ2-2; D may be TRBD1 (6 bases). The CDR3 spans 12 residues. Germline CDR1 MGHDK, CDR2 SYGVNS. V dropped 7 bases and J dropped 7 bases, with 10 bases sitting between them. CDR3 DNA: TGTGCCAGCAACAGGGTAATCGGGGAGCTGTTTTTT. The encoded protein is CASNRVIGELFF.

V and J are TRBV30 and TRBJ1-1; D uncertain. Germline V CDR1 and CDR2: GTSNPN, SVGIG (reference sequence). Trimming took off 4 bases at V and 0 bases at J, with 15 bases between the two ends. CDR3 size: 15 residues. The CDR3 is CAWTRRGQVNTEAFF. CDR3 nucleotide sequence: TGTGCCTGGACCCGCCGAGGGCAAGTGAACACTGAAGCTTTCTTT.

The rearrangement links TRBV4-1 to TRBJ1-2; 11 bases match TRBD1. Germline trimming cut 1 base from V and 7 bases from J; bases unmatched to any gene: 2. This CDR3 has 14 amino acids. Germline V gene sequence: CDR1 MGHRA, CDR2 YSYEKL. The CDR3 spells CASSQGGQGAGYTF. CDR3 nucleotides: TGCGCCAGCAGCCAAGGAGGACAGGGGGCTGGCTACACCTTC.

The chain couples TRBV7-2 to TRBJ1-2; weak D call: TRBD1 (5 bases). The CDR3 contains 14 residues. Germline V gene lookup returns CDR1 SGHTA and CDR2 FQGNSA. V shed 5 bases and J shed 4 bases, with 14 bases lying between them. The CDR3 DNA reads TGTGCCAGCAGCGGCAGGGTCGGCGGCTATGGCTACACCTTC. Residues: CASSGRVGGYGYTF.

The rearrangement joins TRBV27 to TRBJ1-1; 8 bases are a match to TRBD1. Per germline, CDR1 MNHEY and CDR2 SMNVEV (reference sequence). The J segment lost 5 bases and the V segment lost 3 bases, leaving 2 bases of the junction unmatched. The CDR3 is made up of 13 amino acids. The chain's CDR3 is CASSLTGATEAFF. DNA for the CDR3: TGTGCCAGCAGTTTGACAGGGGCTACTGAAGCTTTCTTT.

The genes are TRBV5-4 and TRBJ2-1; 8 bases align to TRBD2. After removal of 4 bases from V and 1 base from J, the junction contained 7 bases not matched to a gene. The CDR3 is 16 residues long. The V gene's germline CDR1 is SGHNT and CDR2 YYREEE (reference sequence). CDR3 in DNA: TGTGCCAGCAGCCTCTTTTCGGGGGGGTCCTACAATGAGCAGTTCTTC. Translation: CASSLFSGGSYNEQFF.

This clone was observed a single time. V and J are TRBV19 and TRBJ1-2; D is undetermined. CDR1 is LNHDA, CDR2 SQIVND, per germline (reference sequence). The V end lost 1 base, the J end lost 2 bases, and 5 bases lay between the germline ends. The CDR3 runs 13 residues. CDR3 sequence: CASSIGHNYGYTF. CDR3 nucleotide sequence: TGTGCCAGTAGTATAGGACACAACTATGGCTACACCTTC.

CDR3 sequence (DNA): TGTGCCAGCAGTTTGGGGGACTCTCGGATAGGTTCACCCCTCCACTTT. Residues: CASSLGDSRIGSPLHF. The chain couples TRBV6-5 to TRBJ1-6, with a weak D call TRBD1 (5 bases). In germline, CDR1 is MNHEY, CDR2 SVGAGI. V was trimmed by 4 bases and J by 9 bases, leaving 19 bases between them. CDR3 length: 16 residues.

The V gene is TRBV29-1, the J gene TRBJ2-7, with D tentatively TRBD1 (7 bases). V was shortened by 4 bases and J by 7 bases, with 17 bases between the two germline ends. Germline V lookup: CDR1 SQVTM, CDR2 ANQGSEA. The CDR3 runs 13 residues. CDR3 amino acids: CSVVGGGPGEQYF. CDR3 sequence (DNA): TGCAGCGTTGTAGGAGGGGGCCCGGGTGAGCAGTACTTC.